Sequencing of this T cell receptor beta chain was carried out in a study of T cells in localized non-small cell lung cancer. Clones were sequenced by immunoSEQ multiplex PCR, and TCRdb holds only the in-frame ones, with some missing. The table records around 2,000 clones, under 25% of them present only once. By share of the sample, this clone is medium-sized. The antigen remains unidentified. General study results and limits: An association was observed between higher blood T cell density and longer overall survival. The tumor had only one region sequenced, so heterogeneity remains possible. Uninvolved nearby lung showed the greatest T cell clonality, exceeding that found in tumor. A median of roughly 50 of the top 100 tumor clones appeared in adjacent lung, which was paired and uninvolved.

The CDR3 sequence is 14 residues long. CDR1 is SGHNT and CDR2 is YENEEA in the germline V gene. The V end lost 6 bases, the J end lost 3 bases, and 14 bases lay between the germline ends. The TCR was taken from a woman aged 40-70 years with stage I lung adenocarcinoma. The sequenced sample was lung tumor tissue, obtained before any cancer treatment. The gene calls are TRBV11-3 and TRBJ1-2; D is uncertain. CDR3 sequence (DNA): TGTGCCAGCAGGTGGCGTCCATGGGACTATGGCTACACCTTC. This encodes CASRWRPWDYGYTF.